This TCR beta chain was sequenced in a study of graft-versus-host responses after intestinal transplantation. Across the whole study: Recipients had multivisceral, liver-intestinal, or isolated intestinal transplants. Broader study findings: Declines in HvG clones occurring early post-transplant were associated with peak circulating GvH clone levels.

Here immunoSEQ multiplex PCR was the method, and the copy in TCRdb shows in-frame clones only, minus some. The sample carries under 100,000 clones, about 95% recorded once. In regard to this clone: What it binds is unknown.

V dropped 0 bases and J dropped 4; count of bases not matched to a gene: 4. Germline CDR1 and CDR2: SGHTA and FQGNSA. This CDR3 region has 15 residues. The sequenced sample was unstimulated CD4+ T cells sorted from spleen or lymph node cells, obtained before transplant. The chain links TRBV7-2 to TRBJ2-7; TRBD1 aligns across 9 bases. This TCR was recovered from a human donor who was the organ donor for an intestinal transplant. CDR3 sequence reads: CASSLAPGTGYEQYF. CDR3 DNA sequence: TGTGCCAGCAGCTTAGCTCCGGGGACAGGGTACGAGCAGTACTTC. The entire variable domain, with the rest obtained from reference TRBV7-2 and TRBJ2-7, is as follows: GAGVSQSPSNKVTEKGKDVELRCDPISGHTALYWYRQSLGQGLEFLIYFQGNSAPDKSGLPSDRFSAERTGGSVSTLTIQRTQQEDSAVYLCASSLAPGTGYEQYFGPGTRLTVT.